Following are 32 T cell receptor beta chains from one sample sequenced in a study of T cell responses to AZD1222 COVID-19 vaccine. Clones were read by immunoSEQ multiplex PCR, and TCRdb kept only the in-frame ones, dropping some. Of 130,000 or so clones in the sample, roughly nine tenths were seen once. This specimen consisted of peripheral blood, obtained 28 days after the second dose of the MenACWY control vaccine. The receptors originated from an adult who received the MenACWY meningococcal vaccine as a control.

The chain employs TRBV5-1 and TRBJ2-7, with 7 bases aligning to TRBD1. Germline-derived CDR1 and CDR2 are SGHRS and YFSETQ. J was trimmed by 2 bases and V by 0 bases; bases with no gene match: 2. The CDR3 has 14 amino acids. The CDR3 protein is CASSLDGQAYEQYF. DNA of the CDR3: TGCGCCAGCAGCTTGGATGGACAGGCCTACGAGCAGTACTTC.

This chain uses TRBV27 with TRBJ1-5; TRBD1 matches at 7 bases. Looked up from germline, CDR1 is MNHEY and CDR2 is SMNVEV (reference sequence). The ends lost 5 bases at V and 3 bases at J; junction bases unmatched: 7. The CDR3 contains 15 residues. The CDR3 nucleotides are TGTGCCAGCAGTACCCTGGGACAGCTCAATCAGCCCCAGCATTTT. Translation: CASSTLGQLNQPQHF.

V and J are TRBV24-1 and TRBJ2-2; 10 nucleotides align to TRBD2. There are 17 residues in the CDR3. Germline values: CDR1 KGHDR, CDR2 SFDVKD. V was pared by 3 bases and J by 5 bases, with 8 bases of the junction left unmatched. CDR3 in amino acids: CATSDSLAGVYTGELFF. As DNA, the CDR3 is TGTGCCACCAGTGATAGCCTAGCGGGGGTTTATACCGGGGAGCTGTTTTTT.

CDR3 region: CSVERQGGTGELFF. CDR3 nucleotides: TGCAGCGTTGAAAGGCAGGGTGGGACCGGGGAGCTGTTTTTT. V gene TRBV29-1 combines with J gene TRBJ2-2; possibly TRBD1 for D (5 bases). Trimming shortened V by 2 bases and J by 5 bases, and 12 bases separated the two germline ends. Germline CDR1 reads SQVTM; CDR2 reads ANQGSEA. CDR3 length: 14 amino acids.

The CDR3 DNA is TGTGCCAGCAGCTTGAAACGTACCAGGGGGCTGGCCGGGGAGCTGTTTTTT. It encodes CASSLKRTRGLAGELFF. V and J are TRBV5-6 and TRBJ2-2; TRBD1 matches 8 bases. This CDR3 contains 17 residues. Germline CDR1 SGHDT, CDR2 YYEEEE. V gave up 1 base and J gave up 6 bases; unmatched junction bases: 11.

V and J are TRBV27 and TRBJ1-5; 8 nucleotides match TRBD1. Germline V gives CDR1 MNHEY, CDR2 SMNVEV (reference sequence). The CDR3 has 13 amino acids. The V segment lost 6 bases and the J segment 4 bases; nucleotides outside the gene matches: 2. CDR3 nucleotides: TGTGCCAGCAGCGGGACAGGTAATCAGCCCCAGCATTTT. This codes for CASSGTGNQPQHF.

This chain connects TRBV5-1 to TRBJ2-5, with D perhaps matching TRBD2 (6 bases). V was trimmed by 5 bases and J by 1 base, leaving 15 bases between them. Germline V gene sequence: CDR1 SGHRS, CDR2 YFSETQ. The CDR3 covers 15 residues. The CDR3 DNA reads TGCGCCAGCAGTCTAGGCTCGGGGGTCCAAGAGACCCAGTACTTC. Encoded protein: CASSLGSGVQETQYF.

The sample holds one count of this clone. One junction end disagrees with the germline gene, perhaps due to a read error. The chain couples TRBV19 to TRBJ2-2, with 10 nucleotides matching TRBD2. This CDR3 region has 16 residues. Germline loops: CDR1 LNHDA, CDR2 SQIVND (reference sequence). CDR3 protein: CASSIPTSGFTGELFF. The CDR3 bases are TGTGCCAGCAGTATACCGACTAGCGGGTTCACCGGGGAGCTGTTTTTT. The whole variable domain, remainder taken from reference TRBV19 and TRBJ2-2, is DGGITQSPKYLFRKEGQNVTLSCEQNLNHDAMYWYRQDPGQGLRLIYYSQIVNDFQKGDIAEGYSVSREKKESFPLTVTSAQKNPTAFYLCASSIPTSGFTGELFFGEGSRLTVL.

The chain carries TRBV5-1 and TRBJ2-5; D is possibly TRBD1 (6 bases). This CDR3 spans 14 amino acids. CDR1 SGHRS and CDR2 YFSETQ come from the germline V gene. The V gene lost 0 bases and the J gene lost 3 bases, with 9 bases spanning the gap. CDR3 amino acids: CASSLDYREETQYF. The CDR3 coding sequence is TGCGCCAGCAGCTTGGATTACAGGGAAGAGACCCAGTACTTC.

The gene calls are TRBV11-2 and TRBJ1-5; 8 bases are a match to TRBD1. CDR1 is SGHAT and CDR2 is FQNNGV in the germline V gene. The CDR3 consists of 15 residues. The V segment lost 5 bases and the J segment 7 bases; nucleotides outside the gene matches: 10. The CDR3 DNA reads as TGTGCCAGCAGCAAAGCGGGACAGGCGTTGCAGCCCCAGCATTTT. Residues: CASSKAGQALQPQHF.

This chain uses TRBV7-3 with TRBJ2-1; 7 nucleotides align to TRBD2. The CDR3 sequence is 14 residues long. CDR1 is SGHTA, CDR2 FQGTGA, per germline. Trimming at V came to 2 bases and at J to 6 bases, leaving 4 bases not matched to a gene. The CDR3 sequence is CASSLGTTGNEQFF. CDR3 nucleotides: TGTGCCAGCAGCTTAGGGACTACCGGCAATGAGCAGTTCTTC.

The rearrangement uses TRBV3-1 (or the pseudogene TRBV3-2) and TRBJ2-2, with TRBD1 as a possible D gene (5 bases). Germline CDR1 LGHDT, CDR2 YNNKEL (reference sequence). V was cut by 4 bases and J by 4 bases, with 7 bases left in between. CDR3 length equals 13 residues. Here the CDR3 DNA reads TGTGCCAGCAGCCGGGGCCGCACCGGGGAGCTGTTTTTT. Protein: CASSRGRTGELFF.

The chain recombines TRBV11-1 with TRBJ2-3; perhaps TRBD1 as D (6 bases). The CDR3 extends over 16 amino acids. CDR1 is SGHAT and CDR2 is FQDESV in the germline V gene (reference sequence). Trimming cost V 3 bases and J 0 bases, with 13 bases left between them. CDR3 nucleotide sequence: TGTGCCAGCAGCTTTCAACAGGGACCTAGCACAGATACGCAGTATTTT. This translates into CASSFQQGPSTDTQYF.

The J gene is TRBJ1-1, the V gene TRBV11-3; TRBD1 aligns across 7 bases. CDR1 and CDR2 (germline): SGHNT, YENEEA. CDR3 length: 18 residues. Losses at the gene ends were 3 bases for V and 1 base for J; bases not matched to a gene: 14. CDR3 DNA sequence: TGTGCCAGCAGCTTTCCCGAATGGCCGGGACAGACGAACACTGAAGCTTTCTTT. Translating gives CASSFPEWPGQTNTEAFF.

The chain recombines TRBV28 with TRBJ1-2; 7 bases match TRBD1. The CDR3 has 15 residues. CDR1 is MDHEN, CDR2 SYDVKM, per germline. V shed 5 bases and J 2 bases; nucleotides not matched to a gene: 8. The CDR3 coding sequence is TGTGCCAGCAGTACGCCGGACAGGATAAACTATGGCTACACCTTC. This translates into CASSTPDRINYGYTF.

The chain is built from TRBV12-3 or TRBV12-4 and TRBJ1-2; D may be TRBD1 (5 bases). This CDR3 region has 13 residues. V lost 3 bases, J lost 2 bases, and 7 bases lay in between. CDR3 region: CASSFEGNYGYTF. The DNA for the CDR3 is TGTGCCAGCAGTTTCGAGGGGAACTATGGCTACACCTTC.

This clone was counted between two and nine times. J is TRBJ2-7 and V is TRBV15; 7 bases line up with TRBD1. Germline lookup yields CDR1 LNHNV and CDR2 YYDKDF (reference sequence). V gave up 9 bases and J gave up 5 bases; unmatched junction bases: 4. CDR3 length: 11 amino acids. In DNA, the CDR3 is TGTGCCACGGCAGACAGGGACGAGCAGTACTTC. Its translation: CATADRDEQYF.

This clone occurred once. The chain combines TRBV25-1 with TRBJ2-7; 7 bases are shared with TRBD1. The CDR3 has 14 amino acids. Germline loops: CDR1 MGHDK, CDR2 SYGVNS. V was pared by 6 bases and J by 3 bases, with 8 bases of the junction left unmatched. This chain's CDR3 is CASSGQAFGYEQYF. For the CDR3, the DNA is TGTGCCAGCAGCGGACAGGCCTTTGGCTACGAGCAGTACTTC.

The chain couples TRBV19 to TRBJ1-2, with D tentatively TRBD1 (5 bases). Trimming pared 0 bases from V and 6 bases from J, leaving 17 bases between. This CDR3 region has 16 residues. Germline CDR1 reads LNHDA; CDR2 reads SQIVND (reference sequence). Written as DNA, the CDR3 is TGTGCCAGTAGTATAGATCTATCTGGGGGAGGGCATGGCTACACCTTC. Translation gives CASSIDLSGGGHGYTF.

The chain employs TRBV28 and TRBJ1-5; 9 bases fit TRBD1. CDR1 is MDHEN and CDR2 is SYDVKM in the germline V gene. The V and J ends lost 5 bases and 7 bases, in that order; junction bases with no gene match: 6. The CDR3 is 14 residues long. CDR3 sequence: CASSTQGAWQPQHF. The CDR3, as DNA: TGTGCCAGCAGTACACAGGGGGCTTGGCAGCCCCAGCATTTT.

V is TRBV10-3 and J is TRBJ2-7; 11 bases agree with TRBD2. The germline V gene encodes CDR1 ENHRY and CDR2 SYGVKD. V was pared by 10 bases and J by 2 bases, with 7 bases of the junction left unmatched. The CDR3 covers 14 residues. This CDR3 is CANCSGRETYEQYF. The CDR3 bases are TGTGCCAACTGTAGCGGGAGGGAGACCTACGAGCAGTACTTC.

The J gene is TRBJ1-5, the V gene TRBV19; D might be TRBD1 (5 bases). Looked up from germline, CDR1 is LNHDA and CDR2 is SQIVND (reference sequence). V was cut by 7 bases and J by 0 bases, with 13 bases left in between. The CDR3 has 15 residues. The CDR3 spells CASTRTRDSNQPQHF. The DNA for the CDR3 is TGTGCCAGTACCAGAACCAGGGATAGCAATCAGCCCCAGCATTTT.

This CDR3 is CASSPTGIATEAFF. As DNA, the CDR3 is TGTGCCAGCAGTCCAACAGGGATTGCAACTGAAGCTTTCTTT. This chain joins TRBV11-3 and TRBJ1-1; possible D gene TRBD1, 6 bases. V was cut by 6 bases and J by 5 bases, with 16 bases left in between. CDR1 and CDR2 (germline): SGHNT, YENEEA. The CDR3 has 14 amino acids.

This chain joins TRBV2 and TRBJ1-1; D remains ambiguous. The CDR3 runs to 14 residues. V lost 7 bases, J lost 3 bases, and 15 bases lay in between. Germline assignment: CDR1 SNHLY and CDR2 FYNNEI. This chain's CDR3 is CASTAVDGDTEAFF. DNA for the CDR3: TGTGCCAGCACCGCTGTTGATGGGGACACTGAAGCTTTCTTT.

The chain combines TRBV6-2 or TRBV6-3 with TRBJ2-7; D is possibly TRBD1 or TRBD2 (6 bases each). CDR1 and CDR2 (germline): MNHEY, SVGEGT. The CDR3 sequence is 19 residues long. V was shortened by 1 base and J by 3 bases, with 25 bases between the two germline ends. The CDR3 DNA reads as TGTGCCAGCAGTTACTTTAAATTGACAATTGGGGGGCACTTCTACGAGCAGTACTTC. It specifies CASSYFKLTIGGHFYEQYF.

The chain couples TRBV6-1 to TRBJ2-2, with 7 positions matching TRBD1. The germline V gene encodes CDR1 MNHNS and CDR2 SASEGT. The V gene end was trimmed by 4 bases and the J gene end by 1 base; junction bases not matched to a gene: 6. This CDR3 region has 16 residues. The CDR3 DNA reads TGTGCCAGCAGTGGCGCCGGGACAGAGAACACCGGGGAGCTGTTTTTT. Translating it yields CASSGAGTENTGELFF.

V gene TRBV11-3 combines with J gene TRBJ2-1; D gene uncertain. Trimming stripped 5 bases from V and 6 bases from J, with 8 bases between. CDR1 and CDR2 from the germline V gene are SGHNT and YENEEA. The CDR3 consists of 12 residues. The CDR3 spells CASSRLSNEQFF. The CDR3 coding sequence is TGTGCCAGCAGCAGGCTCTCCAATGAGCAGTTCTTC.

J is TRBJ2-5 and V is TRBV28; 10 positions match TRBD2. The CDR3 length is 16 residues. Germline loops: CDR1 MDHEN, CDR2 SYDVKM. Trimming took 10 bases from V and 0 from J; bases not matched to a gene: 11. In nucleotides, the CDR3 is TGTGCCACCAAGAACTCACTAGCGGGGAACCAAGAGACCCAGTACTTC. It specifies CATKNSLAGNQETQYF.

The gene calls are TRBV6-5 and TRBJ2-7, with 12 bases aligning to TRBD2. V shed 0 bases and J 6 bases; nucleotides not matched to a gene: 6. Germline V gene lookup returns CDR1 MNHEY and CDR2 SVGAGI. The CDR3 is 16 amino acids. CDR3 residues: CASSYSWTSGTSEQYF. CDR3 DNA: TGTGCCAGCAGTTACTCCTGGACTAGCGGGACCAGCGAGCAGTACTTC.

This chain connects TRBV19 to TRBJ2-1; D unresolved. Trimming took 3 bases from V and 0 from J, leaving 15 bases between them. The CDR3 totals 17 residues. Germline V gives CDR1 LNHDA, CDR2 SQIVND (reference sequence). The CDR3 spells CASSIPDGLSSYNEQFF. The CDR3, as DNA: TGTGCCAGTAGTATTCCCGACGGGCTCAGCTCCTACAATGAGCAGTTCTTC.

The chain is built from TRBV19 and TRBJ1-1; D not resolved. Trimming pared 6 bases from V and 1 base from J, leaving 12 bases between. The CDR3 consists of 14 residues. Germline assignment: CDR1 LNHDA and CDR2 SQIVND (reference sequence). The CDR3 nucleotides read TGTGCCAGTAGCCGGCAGGACGAGAACACTGAAGCTTTCTTT. Amino acids: CASSRQDENTEAFF.

The chain joins TRBV6-2 or TRBV6-3 to TRBJ1-5, with 11 positions matching TRBD1. The CDR3 consists of 15 residues. V trimming: 2 bases; J trimming: 7 bases; junction bases outside the gene matches: 4. Germline CDR1 reads MNHEY; CDR2 reads SVGEGT. The CDR3 DNA is TGTGCCAGCAGTTACCGGACAGGGGGCGGGCAGCCCCAGCATTTT. It codes for CASSYRTGGGQPQHF.